Listed here is a single T cell receptor (beta chain). The antigen remains undetermined. Germline trimming cut 4 bases from V and 2 bases from J; bases unmatched to any gene: 2. This CDR3 comprises 15 residues. Per the germline V gene, CDR1 is SGHRS and CDR2 is YFSETQ. This entry comes from a study of PD-L1 blockade in urothelial cancer. Findings and limits, study-wide: Below-median pretreatment blood TCR clonality was associated with improved progression-free and overall survival.

Assay used: immunoSEQ multiplex PCR; TCRdb lists only in-frame clones, some missing. Of about 72,000 clones detected, 84% appear once; the ten largest clones hold roughly 4.5%. The TCR was taken from a man in his 70s with urothelial cancer. This chain joins TRBV5-1 and TRBJ2-5; 13 bases agree with TRBD2. The sample in question was PBMCs, obtained around atezolizumab (anti-PD-L1) treatment. The chain's CDR3 is CASSEGLAGQETQYF. The DNA of the CDR3 is TGCGCCAGCAGCGAGGGACTAGCGGGACAAGAGACCCAGTACTTC.